Presented here are 9 T cell receptor beta chains from one specimen sequenced in a study of early T cells in non-severe SARS-CoV-2 infection. Each CDR3 protein gets one entry after TCRdb re-called the 5' RACE reads with MiXCR. The table has some 80,000 distinct CDR3 sequences, around 10% seen once. The source material was whole blood, sampled at baseline. Receptor source: an adult who was a healthcare worker with PCR-confirmed SARS-CoV-2 infection or an uninfected control (not recorded which). The donor label of this sample is uncertain.

V usage is TRBV9 and J usage is TRBJ2-2; 12 positions agree with TRBD2. J was trimmed by 4 bases and V by 1 base; bases with no gene match: 8. The CDR3 runs 18 residues. CDR1 is SGDLS, CDR2 YYNGEE, per germline. The CDR3 sequence: CASSVTRLAGESTGELFF. CDR3 in DNA: TGTGCCAGCAGCGTAACGAGACTAGCGGGGGAATCCACCGGGGAGCTGTTTTTT.

This sequence joins TRBV24-1 and TRBJ2-3, with 10 bases aligning to TRBD1. Germline V gene data show CDR1 as KGHDR and CDR2 as SFDVKD. The CDR3 has 15 residues. The J segment lost 4 bases and the V segment lost 4 bases, leaving 4 bases of the junction unmatched. The DNA for the CDR3 is TGTGCCACCAGTGACCGGGACAGGGGAGCAGATACGCAGTATTTT. Translation gives CATSDRDRGADTQYF.

This clonotype is medium-sized within its sample. J is TRBJ2-1 and V is TRBV11-2; unclear D gene. V dropped 5 bases and J dropped 6 bases, with 8 bases sitting between them. The CDR3 has 12 amino acids. Germline assignment: CDR1 SGHAT and CDR2 FQNNGV. Here the CDR3 DNA reads TGTGCCAGCAGCCTAACCCGCAATGAGCAGTTCTTC. Its protein product is CASSLTRNEQFF.

This clonotype was detected only a few times. The V call is TRBV18, the J call TRBJ1-1; D uncertain. The CDR3 consists of 13 residues. V lost 3 bases and J lost 7, with 12 bases in between. Germline-derived CDR1 and CDR2 are KGHSH and LQKENI. The CDR3 sequence: CASSPSLDIEAFF. The CDR3 region has the DNA TGTGCCAGCTCACCGAGCCTCGATATTGAAGCTTTCTTT.

This chain joins TRBV3-2 and TRBJ2-3; TRBD2 is the table's D call, not checked against the DNA. TRBV3-2 is noted as a pseudogene. The CDR3 covers 16 residues. The CDR3 is CASSQWSAGGTDTQYF. Here the CDR3 DNA reads TGTGCCAGCAGCCAATGGTCGGCGGGAGGCACAGATACGCAGTATTTT.

The chain joins TRBV29-1 to TRBJ2-7, with D tentatively TRBD1 (7 bases). Germline lookup yields CDR1 SQVTM and CDR2 ANQGSEA. CDR3 length: 11 residues. Trimming removed 4 bases at V and 6 bases at J, with 10 bases between. The CDR3 is CSVGQGGEQYF. As DNA, the CDR3 is TGCAGCGTTGGACAGGGAGGCGAGCAGTACTTC.

The V call is TRBV6-1, the J call TRBJ2-5, with no clear D. This CDR3 spans 14 amino acids. Germline-derived CDR1 and CDR2 are MNHNS and SASEGT. V was pared by 4 bases and J by 5 bases, with 14 bases between. The CDR3 here is CASSGNWGTETQYF. CDR3 DNA sequence: TGTGCCAGCAGTGGTAACTGGGGTACCGAGACCCAGTACTTC.

This clonotype was counted once. The CDR3 region is CASSQDQYGYTF. CDR3 sequence (DNA): TGCGCCAGCAGCCAGGACCAGTATGGCTACACCTTC. V usage is TRBV4-1 and J usage is TRBJ1-2, with D unclear. The length of the CDR3 is 12 residues. Trimming shortened V by 3 bases and J by 5 bases, and 7 bases separated the two germline ends. Germline V gives CDR1 MGHRA, CDR2 YSYEKL.

This clonotype has just a few counts. This sequence joins TRBV27 and TRBJ2-7; D unresolved. V was cut by 4 bases and J by 1 base, with 8 bases left in between. The germline V gene has CDR1 MNHEY and CDR2 SMNVEV (reference sequence). This CDR3 has 13 residues. The CDR3 nucleotides are TGTGCCAGCAGTTGGGCGCCATCCTACGAGCAGTACTTC. It is translated as CASSWAPSYEQYF.